This T cell receptor beta chain is drawn from a study of T cells in Graves' hyperthyroidism and ophthalmopathy. The study, taken as a whole, reports: A model of 13 V-J features distinguished ophthalmopathy from stable hyperthyroidism.

V gave up 5 bases and J gave up 2 bases; unmatched junction bases: 10. CDR1 and CDR2 from the germline V gene are SNHLY and FYNNEI. CDR3 size: 16 residues. In its sample, this clonotype was seen many times. Its antigen is not identified. Researchers amplified the TCR beta CDR3 regions from RNA transcripts. The HTBI primer set served for first-round RT-PCR of the TCR CDR3. TCRdb reprocessed the multiplex PCR reads via MiXCR and lists one record per CDR3 protein. The table has about 360,000 distinct CDR3 sequences, approximately 14% seen once. Sequenced input: blood. This chain uses TRBV2 with TRBJ2-5; 8 bases agree with TRBD1. The sequence was collected from a woman aged 18-29 years with Graves' hyperthyroidism that later progressed to Graves' ophthalmopathy. The CDR3 bases are TGTGCCAGCAGTCCTCCCCGATGGACAGGGCAAGAGACCCAGTACTTC. Encoded protein: CASSPPRWTGQETQYF.